This T cell receptor (beta chain) was recovered during a study of T cells after yellow fever vaccination. General observations from the study: Subsequent to the booster, the majority of primary-vaccination clones reappeared (roughly 95% CD4, roughly 90% CD8).

To note about this clonotype: Its matching antigen is unknown.

CDR1 and CDR2 from the germline V gene are SGHAT and FQNNGV. The V end lost 2 bases, the J end lost 3 bases, and 13 bases lay between the germline ends. This CDR3 has 15 residues. Template switching by 5'RACE produced TCR cDNA, adding a universal primer site and UMIs. TCRdb processed the 5' RACE reads anew with MiXCR; each CDR3 protein has one entry. This sample carries 500,000 to 550,000 distinct CDR3 sequences, less than 25% of them seen once, and the ten largest clones take roughly a sixth. The sample in question was PBMCs, obtained roughly 20 days after the first yellow fever vaccination. The source is a man between 18 and 35 years old who received the YFV17D yellow fever vaccine. The chain is built from TRBV11-2 and TRBJ1-1, with D maybe TRBD1 (5 bases). CDR3 loop: CASSLPRARYTEAFF. The CDR3 coding sequence is TGTGCCAGCAGCTTACCCAGGGCCCGGTACACTGAAGCTTTCTTT.